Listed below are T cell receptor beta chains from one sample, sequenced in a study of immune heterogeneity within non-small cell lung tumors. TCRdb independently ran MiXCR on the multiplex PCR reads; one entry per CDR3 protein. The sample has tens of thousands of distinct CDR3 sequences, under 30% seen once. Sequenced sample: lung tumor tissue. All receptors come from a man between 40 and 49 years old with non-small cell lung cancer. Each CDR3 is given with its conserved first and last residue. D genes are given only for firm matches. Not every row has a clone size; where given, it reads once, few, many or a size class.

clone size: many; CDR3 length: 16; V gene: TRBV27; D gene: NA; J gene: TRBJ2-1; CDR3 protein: CASVPLAGVGGNEQFF; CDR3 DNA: TGTGCCAGCGTTCCATTAGCGGGTGTAGGGGGTAATGAGCAGTTCTTC
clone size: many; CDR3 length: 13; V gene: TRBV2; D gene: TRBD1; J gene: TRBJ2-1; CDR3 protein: CASIRQGFDEQFF; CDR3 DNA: TGTGCCAGCATCCGACAGGGATTCGATGAGCAGTTCTTC
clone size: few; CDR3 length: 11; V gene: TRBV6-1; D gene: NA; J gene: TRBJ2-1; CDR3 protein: CASSLGAKQFF; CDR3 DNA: TGTGCCAGCAGTTTAGGGGCGAAGCAGTTCTTC
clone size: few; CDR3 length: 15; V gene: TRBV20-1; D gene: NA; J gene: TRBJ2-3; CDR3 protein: CSATPIDLGTDTQYF; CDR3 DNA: TGCAGTGCCACTCCAATCGACTTGGGGACAGATACGCAGTATTTT
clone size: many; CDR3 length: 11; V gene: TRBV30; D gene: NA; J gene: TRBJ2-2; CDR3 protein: CAWGGLGELFF; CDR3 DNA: TGTGCCTGGGGTGGGTTAGGGGAGCTGTTTTTT
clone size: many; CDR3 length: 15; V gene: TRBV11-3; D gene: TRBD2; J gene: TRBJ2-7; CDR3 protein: CASSLGLAGVGEQYF; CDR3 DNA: TGTGCCAGCAGCTTGGGACTAGCGGGAGTCGGCGAGCAGTACTTC
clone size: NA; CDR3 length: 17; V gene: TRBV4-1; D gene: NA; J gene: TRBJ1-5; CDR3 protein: CPSSQDGWSYSNQPQHF; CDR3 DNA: TGCCCCAGCAGCCAAGATGGCTGGAGTTATAGCAATCAGCCCCAGCATTTT
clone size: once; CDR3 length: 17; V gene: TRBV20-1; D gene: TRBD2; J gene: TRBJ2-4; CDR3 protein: CSARGGRALGTKNIQYF; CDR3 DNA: TGCAGTGCTAGAGGCGGGAGGGCCCTCGGGACCAAAAACATTCAGTACTTC
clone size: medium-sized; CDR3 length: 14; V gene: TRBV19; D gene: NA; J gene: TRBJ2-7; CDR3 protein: CASSKQGEDYEQYF; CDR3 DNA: TGTGCCAGTAGCAAACAGGGAGAGGACTACGAGCAGTACTTC
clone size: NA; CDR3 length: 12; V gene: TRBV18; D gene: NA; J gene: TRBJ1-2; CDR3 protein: CASSPQGEGYTF; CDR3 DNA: TGTGCCAGCTCACCACAGGGGGAAGGCTACACCTTC
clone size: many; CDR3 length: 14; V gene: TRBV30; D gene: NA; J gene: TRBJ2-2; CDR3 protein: CAWSAGSTTGELFF; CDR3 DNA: TGTGCCTGGAGTGCAGGGTCGACCACCGGGGAGCTGTTTTTT
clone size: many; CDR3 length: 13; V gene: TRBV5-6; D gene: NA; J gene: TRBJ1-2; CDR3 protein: CASRETLNYGYTF; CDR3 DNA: TGTGCCAGCAGAGAGACACTTAACTATGGCTACACCTTC
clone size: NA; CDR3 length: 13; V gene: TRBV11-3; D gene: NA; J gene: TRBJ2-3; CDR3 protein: CASSSSSLDTQYF; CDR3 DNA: TGTGCCAGCAGCTCCTCTTCTTTAGATACGCAGTATTTT
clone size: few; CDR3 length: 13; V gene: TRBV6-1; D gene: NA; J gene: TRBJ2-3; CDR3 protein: CASSRTWEDTQYF; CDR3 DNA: TGTGCCAGCAGTCGGACGTGGGAAGATACGCAGTATTTT
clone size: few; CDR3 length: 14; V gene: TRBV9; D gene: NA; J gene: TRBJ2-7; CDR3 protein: CASREGNCVYEQYF; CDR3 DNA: TGTGCCAGCAGGGAGGGGAACTGTGTCTACGAGCAGTACTTC
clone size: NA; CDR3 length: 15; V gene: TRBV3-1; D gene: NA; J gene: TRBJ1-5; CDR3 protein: CASIPRYGGNHPQHF; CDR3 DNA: TGTGCCAGCATCCCGAGGTACGGTGGCAATCATCCCCAGCATTTT
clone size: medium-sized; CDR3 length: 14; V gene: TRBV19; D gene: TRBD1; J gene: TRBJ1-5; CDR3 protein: CATAQGSRNQPQHF; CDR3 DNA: TGTGCCACAGCACAGGGGAGTCGCAATCAGCCCCAGCATTTT
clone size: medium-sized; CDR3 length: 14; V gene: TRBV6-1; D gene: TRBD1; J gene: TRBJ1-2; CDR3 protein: CASSERGRVGGYTF; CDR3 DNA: TGTGCCAGCAGTGAGAGGGGGCGTGTGGGTGGCTACACCTTC
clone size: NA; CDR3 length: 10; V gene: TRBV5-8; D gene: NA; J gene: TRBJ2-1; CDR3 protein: CASSWQSQFF; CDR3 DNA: TGTGCCAGCAGCTGGCAGTCGCAGTTCTTC